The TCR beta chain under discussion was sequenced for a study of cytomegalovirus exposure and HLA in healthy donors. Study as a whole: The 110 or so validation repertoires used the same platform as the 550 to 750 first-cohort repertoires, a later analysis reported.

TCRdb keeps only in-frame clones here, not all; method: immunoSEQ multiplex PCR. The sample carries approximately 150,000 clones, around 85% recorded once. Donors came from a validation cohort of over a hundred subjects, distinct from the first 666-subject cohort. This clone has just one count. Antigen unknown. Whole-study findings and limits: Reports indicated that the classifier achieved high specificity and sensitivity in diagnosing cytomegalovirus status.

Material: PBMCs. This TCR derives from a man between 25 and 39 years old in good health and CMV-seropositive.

CDR3 loop: CASSPQDQGEFGYTF. CDR3 in DNA: TGTGCCAGCAGCCCGCAGGACCAGGGGGAATTTGGCTACACCTTC. The rearrangement links TRBV7-2 to TRBJ1-2; 7 bases align to TRBD1. The ends lost 5 bases at V and 7 bases at J; junction bases unmatched: 13. The CDR3 is 15 amino acids. Germline values: CDR1 SGHTA, CDR2 FQGNSA.